The sequence of this TCR beta chain was determined in a study of OX40 agonist ivuxolimab in advanced cancers. As for the study more broadly: Ivuxolimab was a fully human IgG2 agonistic monoclonal antibody targeting the costimulatory receptor OX40 (CD134). Intravenous ivuxolimab was administered to patients every 2 weeks at six dose levels: 0.01, 0.1, 0.3, 1.5, 3 and 10 mg/kg. Of the roughly 51 dose-escalation patients, hepatocellular carcinoma was present in about 20, melanoma in around 15, renal cell carcinoma in 9 and head and neck cancer in 9. The dose-escalation cohort was 82.7% male with a mean age of roughly 62 years, ranging from about 20 to 80. Patients were allowed to have had prior anti-PD-1, anti-PD-L1 or anti-CTLA-4 therapy, and around 41% of the dose-escalation patients had previously received checkpoint inhibitors. Partial responses occurred in three dose-escalation patients: two with cutaneous melanoma and one with hepatocellular carcinoma. The purpose of peripheral TCRbeta sequencing was to test whether ivuxolimab changed TCR sequence diversity and led to clonal T-cell expansion. The paper describes the monotherapy dose-escalation part (N = 52 patients) of the phase I trial of ivuxolimab.

Of note for this clone: Its specific antigen is unknown. No much larger clone is present one base from it, and per-base qualities are unavailable.

Patients with autoimmune disease history or receiving systemic immunosuppression were excluded from the trial. Peripheral blood for TCR sequencing was drawn from every dose cohort at baseline, at cycle 4 day 1 and at cycle 7 day 1. The samples were drawn from a first-in-human, open-label, multicenter phase I dose-escalation trial of ivuxolimab. The trial enrolled adults with locally advanced or metastatic head and neck squamous cell, hepatocellular, melanoma or renal cell carcinoma. Before TCR sequencing, CD4+ T cells and CD8+ T cells from peripheral blood were sorted into separate populations. The research as a whole found: The antigen specificity of the clonally expanded peripheral T cells was not determined. At doses of 0.1 to 3.0 mg/kg, clonal expansion of both CD4+ and CD8+ blood T cells was observed from baseline to week 6. In the 0.1-3.0 mg/kg groups, partial responders were among the patients with the lowest normalized peripheral clonal expansion, particularly in CD8+ T cells. Low levels of normalized T-cell clonal expansion were also seen in some nonresponding patients. After ivuxolimab, CD8+ T cells had more expanded clones than CD4+ T cells on average.

At the junction V is shortened by 0 bases and J by 7 bases; bases outside the gene matches: 3. CDR1 and CDR2 were assigned from the germline V gene as MNHEY and SVGAGI. The CDR3 has 15 amino acids, counting the end cysteine and phenylalanine. Only CDR3 DNA is held: 45 bases, read in frame from base 1. Genomic DNA was extracted from sorted cells for sequencing of the TCRbeta CDR3 region. The immunoSEQ Assay was used for sequencing of TCRbeta CDR3 regions. In TCRdb, the immuneACCESS table is reduced to in-frame sequences with V and J assigned. These tables do not hold every clone; where another copy was compared, an unresolved V gene accounts for under half, and the others remain unexplained. This sample is represented by about 58,000 clones; 85% to 90% of them were singletons. About 0.8% of the sample belongs to the ten largest clones.

The rearranged segments are TRBV6-5 and TRBJ2-2; TRBD1 fits 9 bases in the junction. The source is an adult with an advanced solid tumor such as melanoma, head and neck, liver or kidney cancer. The sample was CD4+ or CD8+ T cells sorted from blood, taken in a trial of the OX40 agonist ivuxolimab. For the CDR3, the sequence is CASSYSQGAVGELFF. DNA sequence: TGTGCCAGCAGTTACTCACAGGGGGCGGTCGGGGAGCTGTTTTTT.